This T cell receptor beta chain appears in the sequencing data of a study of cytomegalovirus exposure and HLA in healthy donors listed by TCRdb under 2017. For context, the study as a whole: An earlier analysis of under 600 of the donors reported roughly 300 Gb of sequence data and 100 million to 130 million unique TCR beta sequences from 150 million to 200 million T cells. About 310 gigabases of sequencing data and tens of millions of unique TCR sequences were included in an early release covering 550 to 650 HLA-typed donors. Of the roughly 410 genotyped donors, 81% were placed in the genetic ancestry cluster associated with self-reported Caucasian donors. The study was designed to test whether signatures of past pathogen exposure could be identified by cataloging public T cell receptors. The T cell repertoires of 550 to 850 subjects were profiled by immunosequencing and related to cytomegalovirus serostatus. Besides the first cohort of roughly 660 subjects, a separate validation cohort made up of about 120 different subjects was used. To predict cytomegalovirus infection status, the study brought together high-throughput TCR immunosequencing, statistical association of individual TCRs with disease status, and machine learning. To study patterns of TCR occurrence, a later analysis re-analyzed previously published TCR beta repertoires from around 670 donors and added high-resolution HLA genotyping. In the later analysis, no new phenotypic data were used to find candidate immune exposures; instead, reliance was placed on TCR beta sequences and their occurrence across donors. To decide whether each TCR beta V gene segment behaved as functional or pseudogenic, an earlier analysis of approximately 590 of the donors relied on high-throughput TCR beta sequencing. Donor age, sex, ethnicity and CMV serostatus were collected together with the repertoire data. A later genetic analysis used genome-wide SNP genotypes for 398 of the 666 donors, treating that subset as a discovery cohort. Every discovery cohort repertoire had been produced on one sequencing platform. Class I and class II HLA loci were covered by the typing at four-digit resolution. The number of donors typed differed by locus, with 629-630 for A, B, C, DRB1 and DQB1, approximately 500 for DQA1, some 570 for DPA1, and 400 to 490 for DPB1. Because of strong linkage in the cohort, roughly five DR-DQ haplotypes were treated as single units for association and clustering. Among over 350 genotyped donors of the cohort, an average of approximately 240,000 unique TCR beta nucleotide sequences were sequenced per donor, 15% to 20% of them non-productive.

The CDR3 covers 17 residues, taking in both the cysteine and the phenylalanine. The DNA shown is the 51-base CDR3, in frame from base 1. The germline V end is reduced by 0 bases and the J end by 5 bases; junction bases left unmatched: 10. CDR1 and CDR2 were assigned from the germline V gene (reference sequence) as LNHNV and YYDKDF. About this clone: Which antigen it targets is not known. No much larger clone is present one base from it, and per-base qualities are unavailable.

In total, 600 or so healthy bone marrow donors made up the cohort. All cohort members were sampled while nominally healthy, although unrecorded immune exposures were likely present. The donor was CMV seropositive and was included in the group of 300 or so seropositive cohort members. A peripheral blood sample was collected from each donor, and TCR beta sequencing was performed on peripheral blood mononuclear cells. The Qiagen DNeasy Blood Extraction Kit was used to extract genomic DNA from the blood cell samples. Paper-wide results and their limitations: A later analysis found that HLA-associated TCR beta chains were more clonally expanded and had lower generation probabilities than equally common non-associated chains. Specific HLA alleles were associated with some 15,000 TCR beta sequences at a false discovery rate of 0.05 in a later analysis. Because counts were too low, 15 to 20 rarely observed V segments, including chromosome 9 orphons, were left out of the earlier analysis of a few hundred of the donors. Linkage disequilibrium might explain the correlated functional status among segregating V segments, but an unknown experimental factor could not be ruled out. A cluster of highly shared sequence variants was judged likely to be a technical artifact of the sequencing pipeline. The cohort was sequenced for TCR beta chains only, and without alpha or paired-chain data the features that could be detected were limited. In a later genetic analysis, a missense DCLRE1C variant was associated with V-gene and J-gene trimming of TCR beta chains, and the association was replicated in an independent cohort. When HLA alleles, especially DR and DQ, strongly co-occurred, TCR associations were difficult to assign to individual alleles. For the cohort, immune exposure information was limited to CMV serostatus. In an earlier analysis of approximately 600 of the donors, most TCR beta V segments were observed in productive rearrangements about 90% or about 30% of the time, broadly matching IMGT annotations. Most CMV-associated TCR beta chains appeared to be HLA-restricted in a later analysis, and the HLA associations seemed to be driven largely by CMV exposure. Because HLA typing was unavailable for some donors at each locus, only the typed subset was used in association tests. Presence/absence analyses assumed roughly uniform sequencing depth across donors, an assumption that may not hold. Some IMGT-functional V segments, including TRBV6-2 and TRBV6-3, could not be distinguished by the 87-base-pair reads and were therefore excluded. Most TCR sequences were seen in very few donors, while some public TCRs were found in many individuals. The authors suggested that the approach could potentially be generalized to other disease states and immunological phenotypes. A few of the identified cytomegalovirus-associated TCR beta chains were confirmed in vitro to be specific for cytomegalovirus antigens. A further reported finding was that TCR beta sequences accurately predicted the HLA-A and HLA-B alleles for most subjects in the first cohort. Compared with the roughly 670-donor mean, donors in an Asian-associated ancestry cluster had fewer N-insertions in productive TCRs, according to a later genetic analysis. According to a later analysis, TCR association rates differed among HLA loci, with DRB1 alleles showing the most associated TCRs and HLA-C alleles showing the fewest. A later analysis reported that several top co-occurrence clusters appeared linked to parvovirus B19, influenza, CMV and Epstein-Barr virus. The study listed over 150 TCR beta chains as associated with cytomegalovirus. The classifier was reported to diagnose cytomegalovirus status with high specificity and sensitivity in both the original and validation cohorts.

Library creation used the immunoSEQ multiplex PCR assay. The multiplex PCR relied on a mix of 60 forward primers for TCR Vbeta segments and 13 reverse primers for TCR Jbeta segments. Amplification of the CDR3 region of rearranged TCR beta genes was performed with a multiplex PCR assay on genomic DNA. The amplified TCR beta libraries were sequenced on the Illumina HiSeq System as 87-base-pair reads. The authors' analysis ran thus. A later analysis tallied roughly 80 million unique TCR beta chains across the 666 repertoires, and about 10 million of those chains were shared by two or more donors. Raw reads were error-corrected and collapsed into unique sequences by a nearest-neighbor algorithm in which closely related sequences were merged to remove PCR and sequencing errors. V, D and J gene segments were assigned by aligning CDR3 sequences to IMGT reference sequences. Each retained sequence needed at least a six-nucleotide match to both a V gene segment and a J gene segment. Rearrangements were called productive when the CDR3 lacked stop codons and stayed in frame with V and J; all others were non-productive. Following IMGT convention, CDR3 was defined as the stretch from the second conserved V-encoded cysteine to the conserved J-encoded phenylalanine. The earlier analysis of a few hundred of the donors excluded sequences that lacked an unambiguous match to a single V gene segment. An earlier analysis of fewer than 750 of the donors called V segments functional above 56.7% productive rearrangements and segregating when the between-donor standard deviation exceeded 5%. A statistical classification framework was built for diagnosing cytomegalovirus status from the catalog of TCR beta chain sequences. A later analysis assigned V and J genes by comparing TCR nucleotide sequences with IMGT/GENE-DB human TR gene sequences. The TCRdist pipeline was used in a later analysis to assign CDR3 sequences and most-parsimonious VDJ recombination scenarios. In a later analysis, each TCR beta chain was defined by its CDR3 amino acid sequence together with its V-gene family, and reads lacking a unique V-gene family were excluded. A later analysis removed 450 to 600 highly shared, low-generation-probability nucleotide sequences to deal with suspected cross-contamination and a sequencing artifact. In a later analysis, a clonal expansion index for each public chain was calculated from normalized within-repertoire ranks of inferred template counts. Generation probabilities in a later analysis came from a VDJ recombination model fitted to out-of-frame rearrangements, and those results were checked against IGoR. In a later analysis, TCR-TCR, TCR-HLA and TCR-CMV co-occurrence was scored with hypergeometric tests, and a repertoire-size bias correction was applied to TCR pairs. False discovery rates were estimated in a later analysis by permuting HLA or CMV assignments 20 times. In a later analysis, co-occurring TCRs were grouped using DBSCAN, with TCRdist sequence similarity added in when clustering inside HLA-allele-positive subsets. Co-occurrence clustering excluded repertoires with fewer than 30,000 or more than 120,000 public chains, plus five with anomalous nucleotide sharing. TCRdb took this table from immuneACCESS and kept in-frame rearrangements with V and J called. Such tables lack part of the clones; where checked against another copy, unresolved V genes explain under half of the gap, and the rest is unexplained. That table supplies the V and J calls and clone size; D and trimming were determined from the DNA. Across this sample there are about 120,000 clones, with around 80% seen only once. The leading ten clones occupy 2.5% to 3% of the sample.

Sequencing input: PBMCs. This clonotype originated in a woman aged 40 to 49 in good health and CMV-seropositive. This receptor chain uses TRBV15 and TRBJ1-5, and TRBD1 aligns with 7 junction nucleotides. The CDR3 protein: CATSRDPAQGVDQPQHF. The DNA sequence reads TGTGCCACCAGCAGAGATCCCGCTCAGGGGGTTGATCAGCCCCAGCATTTT.